The clone carrying this T cell receptor (beta chain) was detected only a few times. Its antigen is unidentified. The data were taken from a study of cytomegalovirus exposure and HLA in healthy donors. PCR primers comprised 60 Vbeta and 13 Jbeta primers. The data were produced by immunoSEQ multiplex PCR, yet TCRdb's version contains in-frame clones alone and is incomplete. This sample has approximately 100,000 clones, with 70% found just once. The CDR3 loop spans 16 amino acids. The germline V gene encodes CDR1 SGHTA and CDR2 FQGTGA. Trimming shortened V by 2 bases and J by 0 bases, and 10 bases separated the two germline ends. Study conclusions and caveats: Common viral pathogens seemed, in a later analysis, to connect with several of the most significant clusters. Some V segments, TRBV6-2 and TRBV6-3 among them, were indistinguishable and were therefore excluded. A missense variant in DCLRE1C was later tied to TCR beta V- and J-gene trimming.

Sequencing was done on a sample of PBMCs. This chain joins TRBV7-3 and TRBJ2-2; D is possibly TRBD1 (5 bases). The receptor was derived from a middle-aged man in good health and CMV-seropositive. For the CDR3, the DNA is TGTGCCAGCAGCTTACAGGGCCCTGCGAACACCGGGGAGCTGTTTTTT. Encoded protein: CASSLQGPANTGELFF.